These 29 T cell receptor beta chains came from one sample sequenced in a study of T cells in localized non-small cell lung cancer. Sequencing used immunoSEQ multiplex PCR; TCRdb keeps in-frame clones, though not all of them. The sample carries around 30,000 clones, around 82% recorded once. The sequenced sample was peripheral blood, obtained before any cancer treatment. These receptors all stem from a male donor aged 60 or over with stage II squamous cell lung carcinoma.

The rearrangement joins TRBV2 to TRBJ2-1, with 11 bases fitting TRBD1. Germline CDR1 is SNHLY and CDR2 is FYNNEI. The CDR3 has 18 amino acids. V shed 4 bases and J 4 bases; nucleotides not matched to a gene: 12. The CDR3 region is CASSGTGGLSLPYNEQFF. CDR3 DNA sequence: TGTGCCAGCAGTGGGACAGGGGGCCTTTCTCTTCCATACAATGAGCAGTTCTTC.

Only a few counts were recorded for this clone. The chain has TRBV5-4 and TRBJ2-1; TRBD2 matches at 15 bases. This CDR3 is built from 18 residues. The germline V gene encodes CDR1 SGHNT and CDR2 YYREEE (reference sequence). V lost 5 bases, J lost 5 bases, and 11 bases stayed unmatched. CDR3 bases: TGTGCCAGCAGAGCGGGACTAGCGGGAGGAGTTAGCGACAATGAGCAGTTCTTC. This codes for CASRAGLAGGVSDNEQFF.

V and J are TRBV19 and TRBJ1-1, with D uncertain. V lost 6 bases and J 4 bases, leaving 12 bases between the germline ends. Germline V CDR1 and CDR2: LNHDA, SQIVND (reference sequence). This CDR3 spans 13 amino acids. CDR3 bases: TGTGCCAGTAGCAGGATAGGGTTCACTGAAGCTTTCTTT. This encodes CASSRIGFTEAFF.

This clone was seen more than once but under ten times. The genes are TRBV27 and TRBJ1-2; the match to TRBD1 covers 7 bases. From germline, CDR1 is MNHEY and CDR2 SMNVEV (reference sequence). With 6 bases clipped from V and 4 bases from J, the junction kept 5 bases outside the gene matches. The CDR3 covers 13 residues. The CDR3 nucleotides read TGTGCCAGCAGCCAGGGGGTCTCCTATGGCTACACCTTC. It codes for CASSQGVSYGYTF.

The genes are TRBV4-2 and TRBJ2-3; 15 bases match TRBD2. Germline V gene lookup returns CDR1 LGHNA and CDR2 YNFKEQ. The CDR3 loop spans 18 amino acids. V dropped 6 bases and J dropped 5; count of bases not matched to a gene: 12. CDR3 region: CASRRAGLAGGIKDTQYF. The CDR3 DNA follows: TGTGCCAGCAGGCGAGCGGGACTAGCGGGAGGAATTAAAGATACGCAGTATTTT.

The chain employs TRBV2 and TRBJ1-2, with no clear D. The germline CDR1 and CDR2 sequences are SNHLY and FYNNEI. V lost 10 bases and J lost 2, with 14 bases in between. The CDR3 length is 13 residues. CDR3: CATSASLNYGYTF. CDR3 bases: TGTGCCACCTCTGCGTCCTTAAACTATGGCTACACCTTC.

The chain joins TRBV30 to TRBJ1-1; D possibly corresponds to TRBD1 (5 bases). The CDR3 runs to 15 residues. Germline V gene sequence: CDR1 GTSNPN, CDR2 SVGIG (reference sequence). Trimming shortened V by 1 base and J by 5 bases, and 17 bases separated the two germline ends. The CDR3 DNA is TGTGCCTGGAGTGCCGGGCGGGCTTGGGGGACTGAAGCTTTCTTT. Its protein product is CAWSAGRAWGTEAFF.

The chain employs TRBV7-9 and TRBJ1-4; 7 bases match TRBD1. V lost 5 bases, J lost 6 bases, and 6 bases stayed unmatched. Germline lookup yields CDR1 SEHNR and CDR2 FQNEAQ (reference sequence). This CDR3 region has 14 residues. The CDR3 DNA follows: TGTGCCAGCAGCCTGGGACAGATAGATGAAAAACTGTTTTTT. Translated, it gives CASSLGQIDEKLFF.

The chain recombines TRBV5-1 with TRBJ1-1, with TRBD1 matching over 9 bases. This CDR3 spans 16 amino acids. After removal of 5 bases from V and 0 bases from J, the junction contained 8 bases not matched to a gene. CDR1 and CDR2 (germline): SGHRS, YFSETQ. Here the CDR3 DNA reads TGCGCCAGCAGGAGGGACGGGACAGGGATGAACACTGAAGCTTTCTTT. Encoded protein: CASRRDGTGMNTEAFF.

The CDR3: CASSLDGDSNSPLHF. As DNA, the CDR3 is TGTGCCAGCAGCTTAGATGGCGACAGTAATTCACCCCTCCACTTT. This chain connects TRBV11-2 to TRBJ1-6; D is perhaps TRBD1 (5 bases). The CDR3 totals 15 residues. Trimming removed 0 bases at V and 6 bases at J, with 9 bases between. The V gene's germline CDR1 is SGHAT and CDR2 FQNNGV.

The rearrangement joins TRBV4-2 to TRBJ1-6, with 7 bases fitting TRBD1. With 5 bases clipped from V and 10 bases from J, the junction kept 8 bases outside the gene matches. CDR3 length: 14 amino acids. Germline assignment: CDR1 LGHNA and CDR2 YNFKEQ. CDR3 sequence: CASSSQGGRSPLHF. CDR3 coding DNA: TGTGCCAGCAGCTCCCAGGGGGGACGGTCACCCCTCCACTTT.

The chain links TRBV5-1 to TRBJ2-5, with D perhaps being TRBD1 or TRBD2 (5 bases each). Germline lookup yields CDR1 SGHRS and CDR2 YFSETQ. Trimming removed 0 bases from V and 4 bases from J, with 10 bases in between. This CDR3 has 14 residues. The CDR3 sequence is CASSLAGTGETQYF. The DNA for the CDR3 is TGCGCCAGCAGCTTGGCCGGGACCGGAGAGACCCAGTACTTC.

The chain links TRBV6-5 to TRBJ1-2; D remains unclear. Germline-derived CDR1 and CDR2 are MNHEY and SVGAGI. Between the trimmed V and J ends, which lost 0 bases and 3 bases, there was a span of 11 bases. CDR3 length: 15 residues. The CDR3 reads CASSYSGGGDYGYTF. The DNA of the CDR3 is TGTGCCAGCAGTTACTCGGGAGGCGGGGACTATGGCTACACCTTC.

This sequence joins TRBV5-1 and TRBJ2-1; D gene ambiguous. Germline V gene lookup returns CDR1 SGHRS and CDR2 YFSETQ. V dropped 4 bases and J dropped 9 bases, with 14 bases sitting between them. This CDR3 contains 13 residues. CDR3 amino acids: CASSPGRTSEQFF. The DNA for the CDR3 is TGCGCCAGCAGCCCGGGTCGAACAAGTGAGCAGTTCTTC. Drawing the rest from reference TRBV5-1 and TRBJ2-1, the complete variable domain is KAGVTQTPRYLIKTRGQQVTLSCSPISGHRSVSWYQQTPGQGLQFLFEYFSETQRNKGNFPGRFSGRQFSNSRSEMNVSTLELGDSALYLCASSPGRTSEQFFGPGTRLTVL.

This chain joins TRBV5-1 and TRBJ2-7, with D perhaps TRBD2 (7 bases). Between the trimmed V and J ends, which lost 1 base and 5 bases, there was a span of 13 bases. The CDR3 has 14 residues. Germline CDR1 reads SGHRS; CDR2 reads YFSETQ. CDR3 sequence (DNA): TGCGCCAGCAGCTTGAGAGGGGGGGCCGACGAGCAGTACTTC. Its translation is CASSLRGGADEQYF.

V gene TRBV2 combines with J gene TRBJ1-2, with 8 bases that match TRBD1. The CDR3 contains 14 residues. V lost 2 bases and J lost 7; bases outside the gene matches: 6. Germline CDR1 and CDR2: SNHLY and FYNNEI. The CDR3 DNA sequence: TGTGCCAGCAGTGAACAGGGGGCTGGTAGTGGCTACACCTTC. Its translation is CASSEQGAGSGYTF.

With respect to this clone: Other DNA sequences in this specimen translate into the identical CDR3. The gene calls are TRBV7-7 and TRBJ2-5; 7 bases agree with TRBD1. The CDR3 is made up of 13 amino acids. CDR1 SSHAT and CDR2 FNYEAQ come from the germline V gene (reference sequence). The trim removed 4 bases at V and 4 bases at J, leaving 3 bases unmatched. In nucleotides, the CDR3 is TGTGCCAGCAGCTCGGGACAGCGAGAGACCCAGTACTTC. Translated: CASSSGQRETQYF. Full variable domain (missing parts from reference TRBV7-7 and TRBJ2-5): GAGVSQSPRYKVTKRGQDVTLRCDPISSHATLYWYQQALGQGPEFLTYFNYEAQPDKSGLPSDRFSAERPEGSISTLTIQRTEQRDSAMYRCASSSGQRETQYFGPGTRLLVL.

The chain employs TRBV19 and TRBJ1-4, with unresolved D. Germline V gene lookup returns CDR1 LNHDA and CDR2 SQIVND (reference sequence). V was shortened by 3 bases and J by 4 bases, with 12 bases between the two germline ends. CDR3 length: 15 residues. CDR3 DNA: TGTGCCAGTAGTATCCTTGCGGCCCTTAATGAAAAACTGTTTTTT. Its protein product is CASSILAALNEKLFF.

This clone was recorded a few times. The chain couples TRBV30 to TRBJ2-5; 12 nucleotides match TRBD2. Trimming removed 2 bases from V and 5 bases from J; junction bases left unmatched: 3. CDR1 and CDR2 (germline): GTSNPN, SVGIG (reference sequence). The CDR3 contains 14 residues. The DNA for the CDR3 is TGTGCCTGGAGTCTAGCGGGGGGGCGGGAGACCCAGTACTTC. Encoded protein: CAWSLAGGRETQYF.

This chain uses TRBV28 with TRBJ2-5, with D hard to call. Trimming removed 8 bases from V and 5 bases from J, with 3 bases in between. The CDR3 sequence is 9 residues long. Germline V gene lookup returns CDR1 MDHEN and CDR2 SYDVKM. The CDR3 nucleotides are TGTGCCAGCGGGGAGACCCAGTACTTC. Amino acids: CASGETQYF.

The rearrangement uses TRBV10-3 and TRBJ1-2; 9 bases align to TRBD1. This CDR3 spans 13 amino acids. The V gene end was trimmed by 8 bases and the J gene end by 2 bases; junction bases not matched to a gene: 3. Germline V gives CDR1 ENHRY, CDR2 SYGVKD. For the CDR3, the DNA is TGTGCCATCGGCGACAGGGGGAACTATGGCTACACCTTC. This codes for CAIGDRGNYGYTF.

The CDR3 nucleotides are TGTGCCAGCTCACCAGGACTAGCACCGAACGAGCAGTACTTC. It is translated as CASSPGLAPNEQYF. The chain has TRBV18 and TRBJ2-7; 8 bases fit TRBD2. The CDR3 is 14 residues long. V shed 2 bases and J 5 bases; nucleotides not matched to a gene: 5. CDR1 is KGHSH and CDR2 is LQKENI in the germline V gene.

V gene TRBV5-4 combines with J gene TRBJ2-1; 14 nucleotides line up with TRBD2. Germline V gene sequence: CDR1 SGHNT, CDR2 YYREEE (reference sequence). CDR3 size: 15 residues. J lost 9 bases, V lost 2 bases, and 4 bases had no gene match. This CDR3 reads CASSFGGLAGAEQFF. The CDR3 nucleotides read TGTGCCAGCAGCTTTGGGGGACTAGCGGGAGCTGAGCAGTTCTTC.

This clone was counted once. The CDR3 DNA is TGTGCCTGGAGTGTAGGAGAGACCCAGTACTTC. Amino acids: CAWSVGETQYF. The V call is TRBV30, the J call TRBJ2-5, with D hard to call. Germline V lookup: CDR1 GTSNPN, CDR2 SVGIG (reference sequence). V was trimmed by 0 bases and J by 4 bases, leaving 3 bases between them. The CDR3 runs 11 residues.

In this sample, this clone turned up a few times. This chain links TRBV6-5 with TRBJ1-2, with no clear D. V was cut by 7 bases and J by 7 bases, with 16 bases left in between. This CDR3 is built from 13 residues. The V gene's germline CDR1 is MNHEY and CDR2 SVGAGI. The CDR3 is CASTPRQPGGYTF. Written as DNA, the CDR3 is TGTGCCAGCACCCCGCGCCAGCCGGGTGGCTACACCTTC.

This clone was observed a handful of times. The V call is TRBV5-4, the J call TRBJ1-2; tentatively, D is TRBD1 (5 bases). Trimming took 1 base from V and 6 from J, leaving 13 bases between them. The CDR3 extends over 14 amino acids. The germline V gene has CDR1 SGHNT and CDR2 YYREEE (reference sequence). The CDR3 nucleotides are TGTGCCAGCAGCTTGAAAGGGAAAGGGGATGGCTACACCTTC. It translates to CASSLKGKGDGYTF. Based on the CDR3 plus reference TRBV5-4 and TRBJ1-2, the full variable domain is ETGVTQSPTHLIKTRGQQVTLRCSSQSGHNTVSWYQQALGQGPQFIFQYYREEENGRGNFPPRFSGLQFPNYSSELNVNALELDDSALYLCASSLKGKGDGYTFGSGTRLTVV.

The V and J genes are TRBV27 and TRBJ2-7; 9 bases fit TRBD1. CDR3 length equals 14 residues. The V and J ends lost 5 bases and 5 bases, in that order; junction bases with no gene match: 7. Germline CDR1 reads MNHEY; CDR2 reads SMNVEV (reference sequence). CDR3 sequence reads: CASSQGTGSDEQYF. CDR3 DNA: TGTGCCAGCAGTCAAGGGACAGGGAGCGACGAGCAGTACTTC.

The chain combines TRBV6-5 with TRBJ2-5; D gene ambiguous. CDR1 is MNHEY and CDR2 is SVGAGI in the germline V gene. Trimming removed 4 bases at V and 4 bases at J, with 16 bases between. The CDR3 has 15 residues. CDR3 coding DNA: TGTGCCAGCAGTTCCTCGTGGACGCTGGGAGAGACCCAGTACTTC. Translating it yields CASSSSWTLGETQYF.

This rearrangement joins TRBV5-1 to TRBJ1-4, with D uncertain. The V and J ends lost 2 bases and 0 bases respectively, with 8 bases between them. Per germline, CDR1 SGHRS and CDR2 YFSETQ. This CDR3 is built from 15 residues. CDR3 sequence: CASSFLSSTNEKLFF. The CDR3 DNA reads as TGCGCCAGCAGCTTCTTGTCTTCAACTAATGAAAAACTGTTTTTT.